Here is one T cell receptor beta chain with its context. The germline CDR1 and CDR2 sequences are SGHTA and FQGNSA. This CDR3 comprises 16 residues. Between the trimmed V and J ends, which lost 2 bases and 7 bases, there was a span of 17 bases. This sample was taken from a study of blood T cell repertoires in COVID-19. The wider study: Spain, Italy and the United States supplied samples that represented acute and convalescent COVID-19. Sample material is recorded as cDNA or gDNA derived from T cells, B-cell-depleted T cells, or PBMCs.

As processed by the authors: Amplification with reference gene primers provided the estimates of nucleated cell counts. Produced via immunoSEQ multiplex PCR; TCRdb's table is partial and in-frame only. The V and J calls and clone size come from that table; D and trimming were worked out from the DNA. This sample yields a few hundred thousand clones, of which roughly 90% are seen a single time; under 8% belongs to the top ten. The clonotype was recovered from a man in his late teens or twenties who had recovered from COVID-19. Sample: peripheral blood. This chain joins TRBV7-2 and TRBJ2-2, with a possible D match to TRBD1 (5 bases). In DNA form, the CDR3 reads TGTGCCAGCAGCTTAAATGGCGTGGGGCCGTACGGGGAGCTGTTTTTT. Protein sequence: CASSLNGVGPYGELFF.